This T cell receptor beta chain is from a study of shared clonotypes between healthy human individuals. Study findings and constraints: Non-shared clonotypes were found to have lower generation probabilities than the clonotypes that were shared by all four of the sorted-subset donors.

A CD45RA+ naive subset and a CD45RA-negative memory subset were split from CD4+ cells. This clone was counted only a few times. No antigen is known for it. Splitting of each subset's genomic DNA was done evenly across several immunoSEQ plates. Measured with immunoSEQ multiplex PCR; TCRdb has only the in-frame clones, and not every one. Seen here are approximately 980,000 clones, around 80% observed once, and the top ten hold approximately 1.5%. Per the germline V gene, CDR1 is SGHNT and CDR2 is YYREEE (reference sequence). CDR3 size: 14 residues. J was trimmed by 5 bases and V by 3 bases; bases with no gene match: 5.

The sequencing sample was made of memory CD4+ T cells sorted from blood. Subset: CD45RA-negative fraction. V and J are TRBV5-4 and TRBJ2-5; 9 positions match TRBD2. This TCR was sampled from a man aged 18-30 years in good health. Here the CDR3 reads CASSSAGGMETQYF. The CDR3 DNA reads as TGTGCCAGCAGCTCAGCGGGAGGCATGGAGACCCAGTACTTC.